One and the same sample provided the 21 T cell receptor beta chains below, sequenced in a study of beta chain features in type 1 diabetes. Study-wide results and limits: Among patients with Type 1 diabetes, TCRB CDR3s were moderately but significantly shorter in every one of the four CD4+ subsets.

All of the isolated RNA was reverse transcribed, so expressed TCRB transcripts were sequenced. Assay: immunoSEQ multiplex PCR; the TCRdb copy retains only in-frame clones and omits some. Of 640,000 or so clones listed, roughly 12% are singletons. Antigens of these TCRs are unknown. Material for sequencing was naive CD4+ T cells from blood. The receptors were gathered from a man aged 18 to 29 with type 1 diabetes.

This clone was picked up a small number of times. The chain joins TRBV29-1 to TRBJ2-3, with D unresolved. CDR3 length: 13 amino acids. Germline-derived CDR1 and CDR2 are SQVTM and ANQGSEA. Between the trimmed V and J ends, which lost 2 bases and 2 bases, there was a span of 8 bases. CDR3 region: CSVETRFTDTQYF. DNA for the CDR3: TGCAGCGTTGAAACCCGATTCACAGATACGCAGTATTTT.

The genes are TRBV2 and TRBJ2-5; D is uncertain. Germline V gives CDR1 SNHLY, CDR2 FYNNEI. Trimming pared 7 bases from V and 5 bases from J, leaving 8 bases between. CDR3 length: 11 residues. CDR3: CASIYAETQYF. DNA for the CDR3: TGTGCCAGCATATATGCGGAGACCCAGTACTTC.

This clone has just a few counts. This chain connects TRBV6-5 to TRBJ2-1, with 8 nucleotides matching TRBD2. The CDR3 has 16 residues. Germline values: CDR1 MNHEY, CDR2 SVGAGI. J was trimmed by 9 bases and V by 2 bases; bases with no gene match: 12. CDR3 sequence: CASSYTRPGGLGEQFF. The CDR3 region has the DNA TGTGCCAGCAGTTACACTAGACCGGGGGGGCTCGGTGAGCAGTTCTTC.

This clone has more than one count but fewer than ten. V usage is TRBV28 and J usage is TRBJ2-2, with D unresolved. Germline V gene data show CDR1 as MDHEN and CDR2 as SYDVKM. This CDR3 comprises 15 residues. V was pared by 8 bases and J by 0 bases, with 13 bases between. The CDR3 reads CASQSPSANTGELFF. The CDR3 DNA is TGTGCCAGCCAGTCTCCGTCCGCGAACACCGGGGAGCTGTTTTTT.

The V gene is TRBV13, the J gene TRBJ2-2, with D maybe TRBD1 (6 bases). The CDR3 consists of 14 residues. The V gene's germline CDR1 is PRHDT and CDR2 FYEKMQ (reference sequence). Trimming pared 5 bases from V and 6 bases from J, leaving 13 bases between. DNA of the CDR3: TGTGCCAGCAGCCCGCCGACAGGACCCGGGGAGCTGTTTTTT. Amino acids: CASSPPTGPGELFF.

This clone was seen a few times. The chain carries TRBV9 and TRBJ2-7, with a weak D call TRBD1 (6 bases). V shed 0 bases and J shed 6 bases, with 19 bases lying between them. CDR1 SGDLS and CDR2 YYNGEE come from the germline V gene. This CDR3 contains 16 residues. In nucleotides, the CDR3 is TGTGCCAGCAGCGTAGCGGGTGGGGGCTCCTTGGGCGAGCAGTACTTC. Encoded protein: CASSVAGGGSLGEQYF.

This clone was detected a few times. The CDR3 coding sequence is TGCGCCAGCAGTTCGGGTAGACCATCCCCTCAAGAGACCCAGTACTTC. Protein product: CASSSGRPSPQETQYF. The chain joins TRBV5-1 to TRBJ2-5, with D uncertain. Per the germline V gene, CDR1 is SGHRS and CDR2 is YFSETQ. V was trimmed by 5 bases and J by 2 bases, leaving 19 bases between them. This CDR3 has 16 residues.

As for this clone: The germline gene is not matched at one end of the junction; a read error may be the cause. The V and J genes are TRBV2 and TRBJ1-3; D not resolved. Germline V gene sequence: CDR1 SNHLY, CDR2 FYNNEI. The CDR3 has 13 residues. The CDR3 nucleotides read TGTGCCGGCAGGCCGAGCTCTGGAAACACCATATATTTT. As protein: CAGRPSSGNTIYF.

This clone was seen more than once but under ten times. The rearrangement joins TRBV7-2 to TRBJ2-3; 15 bases match TRBD2. CDR1 is SGHTA and CDR2 is FQGNSA in the germline V gene. The CDR3 has 18 amino acids. With V trimmed by 5 bases and J by 6 bases, 12 bases remained unmatched. The CDR3 sequence: CASSLLAGTSGGLDTQYF. The CDR3 region has the DNA TGTGCCAGCAGCCTCCTGGCTGGGACTAGCGGGGGGTTGGATACGCAGTATTTT.

The genes are TRBV5-1 and TRBJ2-3; TRBD2 matches 13 bases. Germline V CDR1 and CDR2: SGHRS, YFSETQ. V lost 4 bases, J lost 2 bases, and 7 bases stayed unmatched. This CDR3 is 17 amino acids long. CDR3 residues: CASSLPGTSGNTDTQYF. The CDR3 nucleotides are TGCGCCAGCAGCCTACCCGGGACTAGCGGGAACACAGATACGCAGTATTTT.

The chain joins TRBV9 to TRBJ1-5, with TRBD1 matching 9 bases. This CDR3 is built from 15 residues. J was trimmed by 6 bases and V by 0 bases; bases with no gene match: 4. The germline CDR1 and CDR2 sequences are SGDLS and YYNGEE. For the CDR3, the DNA is TGTGCCAGCAGCGTAGGGGGACAGGGAGTTCAGCCCCAGCATTTT. Translating gives CASSVGGQGVQPQHF.

This clone was found a few times. The V and J genes are TRBV5-1 and TRBJ2-3; tentatively, D is TRBD1 or TRBD2 (5 bases each). V was cut by 0 bases and J by 1 base, with 12 bases left in between. This CDR3 has 16 residues. Germline loops: CDR1 SGHRS, CDR2 YFSETQ. In DNA form, the CDR3 reads TGCGCCAGCAGCTTGGCCAAGACAGCGGGCACAGATACGCAGTATTTT. Translation gives CASSLAKTAGTDTQYF.

This chain links TRBV9 with TRBJ2-7, with TRBD2 as a possible D gene (5 bases). V dropped 4 bases and J dropped 0 bases, with 14 bases sitting between them. The CDR3 has 15 amino acids. Germline loops: CDR1 SGDLS, CDR2 YYNGEE. The CDR3 nucleotides read TGTGCCAGCAGCCCCCTTGCGGGCAACTCCTACGAGCAGTACTTC. The encoded protein is CASSPLAGNSYEQYF. Full variable domain (rest looked up from reference TRBV9 and TRBJ2-7): DSGVTQTPKHLITATGQRVTLRCSPRSGDLSVYWYQQSLDQGLQFLIQYYNGEERAKGNILERFSAQQFPDLHSELNLSSLELGDSALYFCASSPLAGNSYEQYFGPGTRLTVT.

With respect to this clone: Other DNA sequences from this sample encode an identical CDR3 as well. V gene TRBV30 combines with J gene TRBJ1-2, with D perhaps TRBD1 (6 bases). The CDR3 loop spans 12 amino acids. The V gene lost 3 bases and the J gene lost 1 base, with 6 bases spanning the gap. Germline CDR1 is GTSNPN and CDR2 is SVGIG (reference sequence). The DNA of the CDR3 is TGTGCCTGGAGCAGGGGTAACTATGGCTACACCTTC. Its translation: CAWSRGNYGYTF.

This clone was seen more than once but under ten times. The chain uses TRBV30 and TRBJ1-3; no firm D call. Germline V lookup: CDR1 GTSNPN, CDR2 SVGIG (reference sequence). The CDR3 extends over 12 amino acids. The ends were cut back, 5 bases at V and 9 bases at J, with 14 bases in the middle. CDR3 residues: CAWRRPLGTIYF. CDR3 nucleotides: TGTGCCTGGCGCCGCCCGCTGGGCACCATATATTTT.

CDR3 DNA sequence: TGTGCCAGCAGTTCCTCCCGGGACAGCTATGGCTACACCTTC. Encoded protein: CASSSSRDSYGYTF. The gene calls are TRBV27 and TRBJ1-2, with 7 bases aligning to TRBD1. With 4 bases clipped from V and 4 bases from J, the junction kept 6 bases outside the gene matches. The V gene's germline CDR1 is MNHEY and CDR2 SMNVEV (reference sequence). This CDR3 has 14 amino acids.

This sequence joins TRBV18 and TRBJ2-5, with TRBD1 identical over 8 bases. V gave up 3 bases and J gave up 5 bases; unmatched junction bases: 11. The CDR3 sequence is 16 residues long. Germline loops: CDR1 KGHSH, CDR2 LQKENI. This CDR3 reads CASSPPRTGSEETQYF. DNA for the CDR3: TGTGCCAGCTCACCCCCCCGGACAGGGTCCGAGGAGACCCAGTACTTC. The full variable domain, rest sourced from reference TRBV18 and TRBJ2-5, is NAGVMQNPRHLVRRRGQEARLRCSPMKGHSHVYWYRQLPEEGLKFMVYLQKENIIDESGMPKERFSAEFPKEGPSILRIQQVVRGDSAAYFCASSPPRTGSEETQYFGPGTRLLVL.

The J gene is TRBJ1-2, the V gene TRBV2, with 9 nucleotides matching TRBD1. CDR1 SNHLY and CDR2 FYNNEI come from the germline V gene. The CDR3 is 13 amino acids. After removal of 7 bases from V and 3 bases from J, the junction contained 3 bases not matched to a gene. CDR3 nucleotide sequence: TGTGCCAGCACTTGGGACAGGGACTATGGCTACACCTTC. It codes for CASTWDRDYGYTF.

This clone was observed a handful of times. The rearrangement uses TRBV6-5 and TRBJ1-4; D is unclear. This CDR3 is 15 amino acids long. The germline V and J ends were trimmed by 1 base and 8 bases, with 14 bases remaining between them. From germline, CDR1 is MNHEY and CDR2 SVGAGI. The CDR3 nucleotides are TGTGCCAGCAGTTACTATTCTGGACCCACGGAAAAACTGTTTTTT. It is translated as CASSYYSGPTEKLFF.

The table lists this clone with a few counts. J is TRBJ1-2 and V is TRBV28, with TRBD1 matching 8 bases. V shed 6 bases and J 8 bases; nucleotides not matched to a gene: 8. CDR3 length: 13 residues. CDR1 is MDHEN, CDR2 SYDVKM, per germline. The CDR3 DNA sequence: TGTGCCAGCAGCTTAGGACAGGGAGACGGCTACACCTTC. It is translated as CASSLGQGDGYTF.

In its sample, this clone was seen a few times. The chain recombines TRBV4-1 with TRBJ1-1; tentatively, D is TRBD1 (6 bases). Trimming cost V 7 bases and J 1 base, with 16 bases left between them. Germline-derived CDR1 and CDR2 are MGHRA and YSYEKL. The CDR3 loop spans 15 amino acids. Here the CDR3 reads CASTGGAGSNTEAFF. CDR3 nucleotide sequence: TGCGCCAGCACGGGGGGGGCAGGATCGAACACTGAAGCTTTCTTT.